This T cell receptor beta chain was captured in a study of identical twins. A note on this clonotype: Its specificity is unknown.

Overall study findings and caveats: Analyses based on zero insertions could be partly confounded by invariant MAIT and iNKT cells.

Every sampled donor was Caucasian and healthy. The CDR3 consists of 14 residues. Between the trimmed V and J ends, which lost 3 bases and 5 bases, there was a span of 14 bases. Per the germline V gene, CDR1 is MDHEN and CDR2 is SYDVKM. TCRdb called the 5' RACE reads again in MiXCR, with one record for every CDR3 protein. The sample holds approximately 600,000 distinct CDR3 sequences, about 7.6% seen once. The same data also contributed to another study, on yellow fever vaccine responses in identical twins.

The sequencing input was PBMCs. This receptor was taken from a woman younger than 35 in good health. This chain joins TRBV28 and TRBJ2-7; D is uncertain. The DNA of the CDR3 is TGTGCCAGCAGTTTCTGGGGATTGAGGAACGAGCAGTACTTC. Translating gives CASSFWGLRNEQYF.